This T cell receptor beta chain was identified during a study of T cell responses to AZD1222 COVID-19 vaccine (TCRdb year 2021). With regard to the full study: TCR sequencing was performed for over 230 trial participants, of whom some 200 were given two doses of AZD1222 and around 25 were given two doses of MenACWY control vaccine. Trial participants were enrolled into age subgroups of 18-55, 56-69 and 70-plus years, which contained about 150, 28 and 57 TCR-sequenced participants, respectively. Here is what the overall study found, with its caveats: Vaccine-associated CD4 TCRs spanned the whole spike protein, with dominant responses in regions 160-218 and 743-854. In the small 56-69-year group, the increase in depth fell short of significance, most likely because of low power. After two AZD1222 doses, both the breadth and the depth of spike-specific TCRs were significantly higher than at day 0 and than in MenACWY recipients. No day 14 peak-response samples were available, so repertoires were characterized only after the peak T cell response. Nearly half of unique spike-specific TCRs reportedly recognized epitopes outside regions mutated in the B.1.351 and B.1.1.7 variants. Most participants were white British and females outnumbered males, and the authors suggested that clonal diversity may have been underestimated. Only six AZD1222 recipients were SARS-CoV-2 seropositive at baseline, limiting conclusions about previously exposed vaccinees.

The CDR3 regions of human TCRbeta chains were analyzed by immunosequencing. Turning to the authors' computational methods: Repertoire TCRs were matched against a reference library of SARS-CoV-2-specific TCRs generated with the MIRA antigen-specificity platform. Breadth meant the fraction of unique TCRs that were SARS-CoV-2-associated, whereas depth meant the fraction of total T cells that were SARS-CoV-2-associated. Each spike-specific TCR was assigned to its reactive spike region and to a CD4 or CD8 class using the MIRA data. Log10-transformed breadth and depth values were compared by one-way ANOVA with Sidak's multiple comparisons tests. This immuneACCESS table, as held by TCRdb, lists in-frame sequences with V and J called but not all clones. Of the missing ones, under half trace to an unresolved V gene in checked studies; the others have no known cause. Clonal size and the V and J genes are those of that table, whereas D and trimming came from the DNA. Here the sample has just over 90,000 clones; approximately 90% occur a single time. The ten biggest clones cover about 2.7% of the sample.

The germline V gene gives CDR1 as SGDLS and CDR2 as YYNGEE. V lost 1 base and J lost 3 bases, and the count of bases not matched to a germline gene is 3. The CDR3 runs 15 residues from the cysteine to the phenylalanine. This entry keeps only the CDR3 DNA: 45 bases, framed from base 1. The sample's time point label, decoded: about 28 days (+/-7) after the second vaccine dose. AZD1222 recipients with second doses at about 4 weeks or about 12 weeks were pooled, because spike-specific TCR depth and breadth did not differ between schedules. The vaccinee samples were drawn from two UK trials, COV001 and COV002, one of which was a single-blind randomized controlled phase 2/3 trial testing AZD1222 (ChAdOx1 nCoV-19) in healthy adults. For TCRbeta chain sequencing, PBMC samples from trial participants were taken at day 0 and at day 28 after the second dose. Remarks on this clone: Its antigen is unknown. No qualities accompany the bases; no much larger clone lies one base away.

Here the sequenced sample was peripheral blood, taken 28 days after the second AZD1222 dose. Recombination connected TRBV9 to TRBJ1-1, and 10 bases in between align with TRBD1. The TCR sequence derives from an adult who received the AZD1222 COVID-19 vaccine. CDR3 sequence: CASSVYGTGDTEAFF. The DNA is as follows: TGTGCCAGCAGCGTATATGGGACAGGGGACACTGAAGCTTTCTTT. With all but the CDR3 taken from the reference TRBV9 and TRBJ1-1 genes, the full variable domain is: DSGVTQTPKHLITATGQRVTLRCSPRSGDLSVYWYQQSLDQGLQFLIQYYNGEERAKGNILERFSAQQFPDLHSELNLSSLELGDSALYFCASSVYGTGDTEAFFGQGTRLTVV.